Described below is a single T cell receptor beta chain sequence and its context. The CDR3 loop spans 18 amino acids. After removal of 0 bases from V and 3 bases from J, the junction contained 7 bases not matched to a gene. Clones were sequenced by immunoSEQ multiplex PCR, and TCRdb holds only the in-frame ones, with some missing. The sample lists 140,000 or so clones; approximately 86% were seen once. The data were obtained in a study of blood T cell repertoires in COVID-19. Turning to the study itself: Sources were T cells, B-cell-depleted T cells, or PBMCs; the material itself was cDNA or gDNA.

The clonotype was recovered from a human donor in a cohort sampled during active COVID-19. The chain is built from TRBV5-3 and TRBJ2-1; 12 bases line up with TRBD2. TRBV5-3 is classed as an ORF, of uncertain function. Specimen: peripheral blood. The CDR3 spells CARSLVGLAGTIYNEQFF. CDR3 nucleotides: TGTGCCAGAAGCTTGGTTGGACTAGCGGGGACGATCTACAATGAGCAGTTCTTC.